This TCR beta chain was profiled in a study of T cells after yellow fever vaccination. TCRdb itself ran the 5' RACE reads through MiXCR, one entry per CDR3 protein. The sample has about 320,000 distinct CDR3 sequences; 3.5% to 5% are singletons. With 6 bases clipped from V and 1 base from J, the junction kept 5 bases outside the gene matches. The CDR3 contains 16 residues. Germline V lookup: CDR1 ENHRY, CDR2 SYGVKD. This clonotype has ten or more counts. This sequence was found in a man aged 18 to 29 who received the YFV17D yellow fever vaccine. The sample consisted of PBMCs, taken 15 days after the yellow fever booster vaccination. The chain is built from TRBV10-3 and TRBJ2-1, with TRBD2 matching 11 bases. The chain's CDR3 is CAISYTSGRSYNEQFF. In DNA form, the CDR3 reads TGTGCCATCAGCTACACTAGCGGGAGATCCTACAATGAGCAGTTCTTC.